This note documents a single T cell receptor beta chain sequence. The data stem from a study of blood T cell repertoires in COVID-19. At the level of the study: Samples representing acute and convalescent COVID-19 were sourced from the United States, Italy and Spain.

Data came from immunoSEQ multiplex PCR; TCRdb stores just in-frame clones and leaves some out. The sample lists a few hundred thousand clones, approximately 87% occurring once. The CDR3 length is 19 residues. Germline values: CDR1 LGHDT, CDR2 YNNKEL (reference sequence). V shed 3 bases and J 0 bases; nucleotides not matched to a gene: 6. This chain uses TRBV3-1 (or the pseudogene TRBV3-2) with TRBJ2-3; 16 bases are shared with TRBD2. The sequenced material came from PBMCs or T cells enriched from blood (not recorded which). This clonotype was sampled from a woman in her fifties or sixties who had recovered from COVID-19. CDR3 sequence reads: CASSQEGLAGGASTDTQYF. CDR3 nucleotides: TGTGCCAGCAGCCAGGAGGGACTAGCGGGGGGGGCTAGCACAGATACGCAGTATTTT.